One sample yielded the 10 T cell receptor beta chains listed below, sequenced in a study of T and B cells in COVID-19 patients. BIOMED2 TRB-A/B primer pools were used in multiplex TRB PCR. TCRdb reprocessed the multiplex PCR reads via MiXCR and lists one record per CDR3 protein. The sample records about 4,000 distinct CDR3 sequences, about 25% being singletons. Each TRB amplification used roughly 230-550 ng of genomic DNA from blood. Sequencing used blood. The receptors here all came from a human donor with active COVID-19.

The table lists this clonotype with a count of one. Being one base from a much bigger clone, this may be a read error. This chain joins TRBV19 and TRBJ1-1; TRBD1 is a possible D gene (6 bases). CDR3 size: 12 residues. CDR1 LNHDA and CDR2 SQIVND come from the germline V gene (reference sequence). DNA for the CDR3: TGTGACAGTAGTCACAGGGCTACTGAAGCTTTCTTT. It codes for CDSSHRATEAFF.

This clonotype is medium-sized by share. The CDR3 sequence is CSEGTETLHF. For the CDR3, the DNA is TGCAGCGAAGGAACGGAAACCCTCCACTTT. The V gene is TRBV29-1, the J gene TRBJ1-6; D is uncertain. Germline V lookup: CDR1 SQVTM, CDR2 ANQGSEA. The V and J ends lost 7 bases and 14 bases respectively, with 12 bases between them. The CDR3 is 10 amino acids.

This clonotype qualifies as medium-sized (0.01 to 0.1%). J is TRBJ2-5 and V is TRBV15, with TRBD1 matching over 8 bases. The J segment lost 1 base and the V segment lost 3 bases, leaving 4 bases of the junction unmatched. CDR1 and CDR2 (germline): LNHNV, YYDKDF (reference sequence). This CDR3 spans 15 amino acids. CDR3 amino acids: CATSRDDRGQETQYF. The CDR3 region has the DNA TGTGCCACCAGCAGGGACGACAGGGGCCAAGAGACCCAGTACTTC.

This clonotype qualifies as medium-sized. The genes are TRBV19 and TRBJ2-3; 7 positions agree with TRBD2. The CDR3 length is 15 residues. Germline assignment: CDR1 LNHDA and CDR2 SQIVND (reference sequence). Trimming at V came to 8 bases and at J to 0 bases, leaving 8 bases not matched to a gene. CDR3 loop: CASARVSGSTDTQYF. The CDR3 DNA sequence: TGTGCCAGTGCCCGAGTTAGCGGGAGCACAGATACGCAGTATTTT.

The CDR3 region has the DNA TGTGCCACCAGTGATTTTCGGACAGACCAATATCAGCCCCAGCATTTT. This sequence encodes CATSDFRTDQYQPQHF. This chain uses TRBV24-1 with TRBJ1-5; a possible D gene is TRBD1 (6 bases). Trimming left V 1 base short and J 5 bases short, with 14 bases between. The V gene's germline CDR1 is KGHDR and CDR2 SFDVKD. This CDR3 is built from 16 residues.

By proportion, this clonotype is large. The chain links TRBV19 to TRBJ2-3; D is possibly TRBD2 (6 bases). The CDR3 spans 14 residues. Per germline, CDR1 LNHDA and CDR2 SQIVND (reference sequence). Trimming took off 7 bases at V and 1 base at J, with 12 bases between the two ends. CDR3 region: CASTDWGGTDTQYF. CDR3 nucleotide sequence: TGTGCCAGTACCGACTGGGGGGGCACAGATACGCAGTATTTT.

This chain links TRBV5-4 with TRBJ2-2, with D maybe TRBD2 (6 bases). The CDR3 loop spans 15 amino acids. The ends were cut back, 2 bases at V and 8 bases at J, with 16 bases in the middle. Germline V gene data show CDR1 as SGHNT and CDR2 as YYREEE (reference sequence). Here the CDR3 DNA reads TGTGCCAGCAGCTTAGCGAGGACGGGAGAGGGGGAGCTGTTTTTT. The encoded protein is CASSLARTGEGELFF.

Only a few counts were recorded for this clonotype. The J gene is TRBJ2-5, the V gene TRBV6-2 or TRBV6-3, with 16 bases that match TRBD2. Germline CDR1 MNHEY, CDR2 SVGEGT. CDR3 length: 16 residues. The trim removed 7 bases at V and 5 bases at J, leaving 7 bases unmatched. Here the CDR3 DNA reads TGTGCCAGCACCGGGACTAGCGGGAGGGTCGAGGAGACCCAGTACTTC. It translates to CASTGTSGRVEETQYF.

About this clonotype: A single base separates this from a much larger clone, so it may be a read error. CDR3 loop: CASSLGGQGGGEQYF. For the CDR3, the DNA is TGTGCCAGCAGCTTAGGGGGACAGGGAGGCGGTGAGCAGTACTTC. The V gene is TRBV5-4, the J gene TRBJ2-7; TRBD1 aligns across 9 bases. V was clipped by 2 bases and J by 7 bases; unmatched bases: 10. Germline CDR1 SGHNT, CDR2 YYREEE (reference sequence). The CDR3 runs 15 residues.

This clonotype is labeled medium-sized. This rearrangement joins TRBV5-1 to TRBJ2-1, with unresolved D. Per germline, CDR1 SGHRS and CDR2 YFSETQ. There are 14 residues in the CDR3. The germline V and J ends were trimmed by 0 bases and 7 bases, with 11 bases remaining between them. CDR3 residues: CASSLDLGLNEQFF. CDR3 nucleotides: TGCGCCAGCAGCTTGGATCTAGGATTAAATGAGCAGTTCTTC.